This is a list of T cell receptor beta chains from one sample in a study of shared clonotypes between healthy human individuals. Assay: immunoSEQ multiplex PCR; the TCRdb copy retains only in-frame clones and omits some. Among 950,000 to 1,300,000 clones, roughly 70% were seen once, and the ten largest hold roughly 1.5%. Sequencing was carried out using memory CD4+ T cells sorted from blood. These receptors originate from a young man in good health. CDR3s include the opening cysteine and the closing phenylalanine or tryptophan. The D gene is left open where the match is weak. Expanded clones get a size class; other rows say once, few or many, or leave the size out.

D	J	size	V	DNA	CDR3
-	TRBJ2-7	-	TRBV7-9	TGTGCCAGCAGCTACCGGGATCTAATGGGCGAGCAGTACTTC	CASSYRDLMGEQYF
-	TRBJ2-7	-	TRBV9	TGTGCCAGCAGCGTAGTTTCCGACGTAGTGTCTGAGCAGTACTTC	CASSVVSDVVSEQYF
TRBD2	TRBJ2-5	once	TRBV28	TGTGCCAGCAGTTTCCAACTCGCGGGAGGAGGGTCAGAGACCCAGTACTTC	CASSFQLAGGGSETQYF
TRBD2	TRBJ2-1	-	TRBV7-2	TGTGCCAGCAGCTTAGCGGGAGGGCCCTCCTACAATGAGCAGTTCTTC	CASSLAGGPSYNEQFF
TRBD2	TRBJ2-3	-	TRBV27	TGTGCCAGCATGCTAGCGGGGAGCACAGATACGCAGTATTTT	CASMLAGSTDTQYF
TRBD1	TRBJ1-1	-	TRBV25-1	TGTGCCAGCAGTGAGACAGGGGTGAACACTGAAGCTTTCTTT	CASSETGVNTEAFF
TRBD1	TRBJ1-6	-	TRBV7-2	TGTGCCAGCAGCCGGAGCGGGGACAGCCTGTCGCCCCTCCACTTT	CASSRSGDSLSPLHF
TRBD1	TRBJ1-1	-	TRBV7-9	TGTGCCAGCAGTCTTGCCCGGACAGGGGCCGACTCGAACACTGAAGCTTTCTTT	CASSLARTGADSNTEAFF
-	TRBJ2-2	once	TRBV5-1	TGCGCCAGCAGCTTGACAGCCAACACCGGGGAGCTGTTTTTT	CASSLTANTGELFF
-	TRBJ2-2	-	TRBV5-4	TGTGCCAGCAGCTCCGGGACTCAGGCGGCCGGGGAGCTGTTTTTT	CASSSGTQAAGELFF